Presented here are 30 T cell receptor beta chains from one specimen sequenced in a study of blood T cell repertoires in COVID-19. Assay used: immunoSEQ multiplex PCR; TCRdb lists only in-frame clones, some missing. The sample contains around 200,000 clones, roughly 84% of which appear only once. Input material: peripheral blood. The source of these receptors is a man aged 50 to 60 with active or convalescent COVID-19.

The V call is TRBV5-1, the J call TRBJ1-1; the D gene is possibly TRBD1 (6 bases). Per germline, CDR1 SGHRS and CDR2 YFSETQ. CDR3 length equals 14 residues. V lost 3 bases and J 3 bases, leaving 12 bases between the germline ends. In DNA, the CDR3 is TGCGCCAGCAGCTATACAGGGAGGGACACTGAAGCTTTCTTT. As protein: CASSYTGRDTEAFF.

The chain has TRBV7-9 and TRBJ1-1; no definite D call. The CDR3 extends over 19 amino acids. Germline values: CDR1 SEHNR, CDR2 FQNEAQ (reference sequence). V lost 1 base and J 0 bases, leaving 21 bases between the germline ends. The CDR3 loop is CASSLEFRSPTNLNTEAFF. The CDR3 nucleotides read TGTGCCAGCAGCTTAGAGTTCCGAAGTCCGACAAACTTGAACACTGAAGCTTTCTTT.

The chain couples TRBV4-2 to TRBJ1-5; D not resolved. The CDR3 covers 19 residues. V lost 0 bases to trimming and J lost 6 bases, with 24 bases between them. Germline V gene sequence: CDR1 LGHNA, CDR2 YNFKEQ. Written as DNA, the CDR3 is TGTGCCAGCAGCCAAGATAGGGCCTCCTGGGCAGGAGCGGGTCAGCCCCAGCATTTT. Amino acids: CASSQDRASWAGAGQPQHF.

This sequence joins TRBV23-1 and TRBJ2-1; D is undetermined. TRBV23-1 is an ORF, and what it does is uncertain. V shed 0 bases and J shed 15 bases, with 6 bases lying between them. This CDR3 spans 10 amino acids. The CDR3 reads CASSQSNRFF. The CDR3 bases are TGCGCCAGCAGTCAATCGAACAGGTTCTTC.

V usage is TRBV30 and J usage is TRBJ1-5; D not certain. The CDR3 length is 13 residues. CDR1 is GTSNPN, CDR2 SVGIG, per germline (reference sequence). V dropped 1 base and J dropped 5 bases, with 9 bases sitting between them. CDR3 DNA sequence: TGTGCCTGGAGTGAAAGAGTCGATCAGCCCCAGCATTTT. It encodes CAWSERVDQPQHF.

The V call is TRBV5-1, the J call TRBJ1-3; the match to TRBD1 covers 11 bases. Germline CDR1 SGHRS, CDR2 YFSETQ. The CDR3 contains 16 residues. J lost 3 bases, V lost 3 bases, and 5 bases had no gene match. This CDR3 is CASSSGQGADGNTIYF. For the CDR3, the DNA is TGCGCCAGCAGCTCTGGACAGGGGGCTGATGGAAACACCATATATTTT. Using reference TRBV5-1 and TRBJ1-3 for the parts outside the CDR3, the full variable domain is KAGVTQTPRYLIKTRGQQVTLSCSPISGHRSVSWYQQTPGQGLQFLFEYFSETQRNKGNFPGRFSGRQFSNSRSEMNVSTLELGDSALYLCASSSGQGADGNTIYFGEGSWLTVV.

The chain carries TRBV15 and TRBJ2-7; D possibly corresponds to TRBD1 (5 bases). Germline CDR1 is LNHNV and CDR2 is YYDKDF (reference sequence). This CDR3 has 14 residues. Trimming removed 6 bases from V and 3 bases from J, with 15 bases in between. The CDR3 nucleotides are TGTGCCACCAGACCCCCGGGTACAGGCTACGAGCAGTACTTC. Protein: CATRPPGTGYEQYF.

The chain carries TRBV4-2 and TRBJ1-3; no clear D gene. The CDR3 covers 17 residues. Per germline, CDR1 LGHNA and CDR2 YNFKEQ. Trimming removed 0 bases at V and 0 bases at J, with 12 bases between. CDR3 loop: CASSQDRADLSGNTIYF. The CDR3 DNA reads TGTGCCAGCAGCCAAGATCGAGCGGATCTCTCTGGAAACACCATATATTTT.

This chain connects TRBV5-4 to TRBJ2-5, with a weak D call TRBD1 (6 bases). V was pared by 4 bases and J by 5 bases, with 12 bases between. Germline CDR1 reads SGHNT; CDR2 reads YYREEE (reference sequence). The CDR3 runs 13 residues. The CDR3 region has the DNA TGTGCCAGCAGCCCGGGACATTGGGAGACCCAGTACTTC. Translating it yields CASSPGHWETQYF.

The chain has TRBV4-1 and TRBJ1-2, with D possibly being TRBD1 (6 bases). V lost 4 bases, J lost 3 bases, and 12 bases lay in between. CDR3 length equals 14 residues. Germline V lookup: CDR1 MGHRA, CDR2 YSYEKL. The CDR3 DNA reads as TGCGCCAGCAGCCGGGTAGGGGGTGACTATGGCTACACCTTC. This translates into CASSRVGGDYGYTF.

The chain couples TRBV5-1 to TRBJ2-1, with TRBD1 matching 7 bases. Looked up from germline, CDR1 is SGHRS and CDR2 is YFSETQ. The CDR3 is made up of 15 amino acids. With 0 bases clipped from V and 9 bases from J, the junction kept 9 bases outside the gene matches. The CDR3 coding sequence is TGCGCCAGCAGCTTGGACCGGCAGGGGGTCGGTGAGCAGTTCTTC. Translated, it gives CASSLDRQGVGEQFF.

The V call is TRBV5-5, the J call TRBJ1-5, with 7 positions matching TRBD1. The CDR3 consists of 15 residues. V shed 4 bases, J shed 4 bases, and the junction held 8 bases outside the gene matches. Germline V CDR1 and CDR2: SGHKS, YYEKEE (reference sequence). This CDR3 reads CASSITGERNQPQHF. In nucleotides, the CDR3 is TGTGCCAGCAGCATTACAGGGGAGCGGAATCAGCCCCAGCATTTT.

The chain couples TRBV3-1 (or the pseudogene TRBV3-2) to TRBJ1-2; no clear D gene. Trimming took off 0 bases at V and 5 bases at J, with 7 bases between the two ends. There are 13 residues in the CDR3. From germline, CDR1 is LGHDT and CDR2 YNNKEL (reference sequence). CDR3 sequence (DNA): TGTGCCAGCAGCCAAGAGGAGGGTTATGGCTACACCTTC. This codes for CASSQEEGYGYTF.

This clone was counted a few times. The chain has TRBV12-3 or TRBV12-4 and TRBJ1-1; D gene ambiguous. CDR3 length: 13 residues. The V and J ends lost 0 bases and 8 bases respectively, with 10 bases between them. The CDR3 nucleotides are TGTGCCAGCAGTTTAGCGGAAGTGCGGGAAGCTTTCTTT. Translation: CASSLAEVREAFF.

The chain combines TRBV19 with TRBJ2-1, with D possibly being TRBD1 (6 bases). Germline-derived CDR1 and CDR2 are LNHDA and SQIVND (reference sequence). Trimming left V 4 bases short and J 5 bases short, with 9 bases between. The CDR3 has 13 residues. The CDR3 DNA reads as TGTGCCAGTAGTACCGGACAGAACAATGAGCAGTTCTTC. As protein: CASSTGQNNEQFF.

The chain joins TRBV5-1 to TRBJ2-3; TRBD2 aligns across 12 bases. V dropped 1 base and J dropped 0; count of bases not matched to a gene: 6. The CDR3 contains 18 residues. Germline CDR1 is SGHRS and CDR2 is YFSETQ. The CDR3, as DNA: TGCGCCAGCAGCTTGAAGTCTAGCGGGGGGGCTAGCACAGATACGCAGTATTTT. This codes for CASSLKSSGGASTDTQYF.

The rearrangement links TRBV9 to TRBJ1-6; D unresolved. This CDR3 region has 16 residues. Per the germline V gene, CDR1 is SGDLS and CDR2 is YYNGEE. V was shortened by 0 bases and J by 2 bases, with 9 bases between the two germline ends. The CDR3 loop is CASSVDPNPYNSPLHF. In DNA form, the CDR3 reads TGTGCCAGCAGCGTAGATCCCAATCCCTATAATTCACCCCTCCACTTT.

This chain links TRBV5-1 with TRBJ2-1, with 12 nucleotides matching TRBD2. Germline V gene data show CDR1 as SGHRS and CDR2 as YFSETQ. V dropped 0 bases and J dropped 9; count of bases not matched to a gene: 7. CDR3 length: 16 residues. The CDR3 nucleotides are TGCGCCAGCAGCTTGGTGTCTAGCGGGGGGGCAGGTGAGCAGTTCTTC. It specifies CASSLVSSGGAGEQFF.

This clone has only a few counts. The CDR3 reads CASSQGQRNSPLHF. The CDR3 nucleotides are TGCGCCAGCAGCCAAGGACAGCGTAATTCACCCCTCCACTTT. This chain links TRBV4-1 with TRBJ1-6, with D perhaps matching TRBD1 (5 bases). This CDR3 spans 14 amino acids. In germline, CDR1 is MGHRA, CDR2 YSYEKL. Trimming shortened V by 1 base and J by 6 bases, and 7 bases separated the two germline ends.

This chain links TRBV5-5 with TRBJ2-3, with 8 bases lining up with TRBD2. The CDR3 length is 17 residues. Germline lookup yields CDR1 SGHKS and CDR2 YYEKEE (reference sequence). V dropped 3 bases and J dropped 0; count of bases not matched to a gene: 9. In DNA form, the CDR3 reads TGTGCCAGCAGCTGGGGCATAGCGGGGAGGAGCACAGATACGCAGTATTTT. Its translation is CASSWGIAGRSTDTQYF.

V is TRBV6-5 and J is TRBJ1-5; TRBD1 aligns across 7 bases. The CDR3 is 13 residues long. Germline V CDR1 and CDR2: MNHEY, SVGAGI. V was clipped by 6 bases and J by 5 bases; unmatched bases: 4. The DNA of the CDR3 is TGTGCCAGCAGCCGCAGGGGGGATCAGCCCCAGCATTTT. Its translation is CASSRRGDQPQHF.

The genes are TRBV20-1 and TRBJ2-3, with TRBD2 matching over 8 bases. The trim removed 3 bases at V and 2 bases at J, leaving 1 base unmatched. The CDR3 covers 13 residues. Germline loops: CDR1 DFQATT, CDR2 SNEGSKA (reference sequence). Here the CDR3 reads CSASSGATDTQYF. The CDR3 DNA sequence: TGCAGTGCTAGTAGCGGGGCCACAGATACGCAGTATTTT.

In DNA form, the CDR3 reads TGCAGCGCCCAACCGCCAGGGACAGGGGTTAATGAAAAACTGTTTTTT. Protein: CSAQPPGTGVNEKLFF. V and J are TRBV29-1 and TRBJ1-4; 10 nucleotides match TRBD1. J gave up 4 bases and V 7 bases, and 12 bases lay outside the gene matches. Germline V lookup: CDR1 SQVTM, CDR2 ANQGSEA. The CDR3 is made up of 16 amino acids.

The chain has TRBV19 and TRBJ1-6, with TRBD1 matching over 9 bases. J was trimmed by 8 bases and V by 7 bases; bases with no gene match: 3. Germline V gene lookup returns CDR1 LNHDA and CDR2 SQIVND (reference sequence). CDR3 length: 13 amino acids. CDR3 sequence reads: CASKDRGHSPLHF. CDR3 bases: TGTGCCAGTAAGGACAGGGGACATTCACCCCTCCACTTT.

A single count supports this clone. This sequence joins TRBV7-5 and TRBJ2-1; TRBD2 reflects the table's D call only, with no check against the DNA. TRBV7-5 is described as a pseudogene. The length of the CDR3 is 19 residues. The CDR3 region is CVRSSDRLRGASGGNEQFF. CDR3 bases: TGTGTCAGAAGCTCAGACCGACTGCGCGGGGCTTCGGGGGGCAATGAGCAGTTCTTC.

This clone came up a few times. The chain couples TRBV30 to TRBJ1-1; D perhaps matches TRBD1 (5 bases). Trimming shortened V by 5 bases and J by 1 base, and 8 bases separated the two germline ends. The CDR3 has 12 residues. The germline V gene has CDR1 GTSNPN and CDR2 SVGIG (reference sequence). CDR3 bases: TGTGCCTGGGGGGGAGCGAACACTGAAGCTTTCTTT. As protein: CAWGGANTEAFF.

This clone was counted only a few times. The CDR3 nucleotides are TGTGCCTGGAGTGACAGGGTCAGTCAGCCCCAGCATTTT. It translates to CAWSDRVSQPQHF. The chain employs TRBV30 and TRBJ1-5, with D tentatively TRBD1 (6 bases). The CDR3 consists of 13 residues. CDR1 and CDR2 (germline): GTSNPN, SVGIG (reference sequence). The V end was cut by 1 base, the J end by 6 bases, with 10 bases between. Full variable domain (outside the CDR3, taken from reference TRBV30 and TRBJ1-5): SQTIHQWPATLVQPVGSPLSLECTVEGTSNPNLYWYRQAAGRGLQLLFYSVGIGQISSEVPQNLSASRPQDRQFILSSKKLLLSDSGFYLCAWSDRVSQPQHFGDGTRLSIL.

The rearrangement links TRBV7-2 to TRBJ1-6; D perhaps matches TRBD1 (6 bases). There are 16 residues in the CDR3. Trimming took 3 bases from V and 10 from J, leaving 19 bases between them. CDR1 SGHTA and CDR2 FQGNSA come from the germline V gene. This CDR3 reads CASSFSPRDTGSPLHF. CDR3 DNA: TGTGCCAGCAGCTTCTCTCCCCGGGACACGGGATCACCCCTCCACTTT.

The chain uses TRBV6-8 and TRBJ1-2, with 9 bases fitting TRBD1. In germline, CDR1 is MNHGY, CDR2 SAAAGT. The V and J ends lost 4 bases and 3 bases, in that order; junction bases with no gene match: 6. The CDR3 consists of 15 residues. The CDR3 coding sequence is TGTGCCAGCAGTTGCCCCCGGGACAGGGACTATGGCTACACCTTC. It encodes CASSCPRDRDYGYTF.

The V gene is TRBV2, the J gene TRBJ1-2; D not resolved. In germline, CDR1 is SNHLY, CDR2 FYNNEI. This CDR3 has 16 residues. The V gene lost 1 base and the J gene lost 2 bases, with 14 bases spanning the gap. Here the CDR3 DNA reads TGTGCCAGCAGTGAAGAGGGAGGGCTCAACAACTATGGCTACACCTTC. It codes for CASSEEGGLNNYGYTF. Variable domain in full (rest from reference TRBV2 and TRBJ1-2): EPEVTQTPSHQVTQMGQEVILRCVPISNHLYFYWYRQILGQKVEFLVSFYNNEISEKSEIFDDQFSVERPDGSNFTLKIRSTKLEDSAMYFCASSEEGGLNNYGYTFGSGTRLTVV.